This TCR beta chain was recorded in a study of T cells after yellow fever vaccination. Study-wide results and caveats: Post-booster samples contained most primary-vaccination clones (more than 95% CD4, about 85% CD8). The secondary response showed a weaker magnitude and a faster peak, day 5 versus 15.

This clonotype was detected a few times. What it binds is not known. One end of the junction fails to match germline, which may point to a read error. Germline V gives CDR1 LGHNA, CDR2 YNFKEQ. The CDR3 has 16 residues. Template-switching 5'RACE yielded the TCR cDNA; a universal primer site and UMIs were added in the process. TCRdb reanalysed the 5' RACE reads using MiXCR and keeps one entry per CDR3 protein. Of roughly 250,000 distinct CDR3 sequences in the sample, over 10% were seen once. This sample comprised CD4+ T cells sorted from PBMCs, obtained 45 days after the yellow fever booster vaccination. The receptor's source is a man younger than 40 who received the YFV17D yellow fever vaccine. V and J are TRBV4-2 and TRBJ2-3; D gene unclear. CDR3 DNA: TGCGCCAGCAGCCAAGATGTCGGCACTAGCACAGATACGCAGTATTTT. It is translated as CASSQDVGTSTDTQYF.